Following are 17 T cell receptor beta chains from one sample sequenced in a study of cytomegalovirus exposure and HLA in healthy donors. The data were produced by immunoSEQ multiplex PCR, yet TCRdb's version contains in-frame clones alone and is incomplete. The table shows around 45,000 clones, with approximately 90% occurring only once. Sequencing was performed on PBMCs. All receptors derive from a man aged 18 to 29 in good health and CMV-seronegative.

The chain employs TRBV9 and TRBJ2-7; 8 positions agree with TRBD1. CDR3 length equals 17 residues. The V and J ends lost 3 bases and 5 bases, in that order; junction bases with no gene match: 16. Per the germline V gene, CDR1 is SGDLS and CDR2 is YYNGEE. For the CDR3, the DNA is TGTGCCAGCAGCGCGACAGGGGACGTACTTATGGTGGACGAGCAGTACTTC. Encoded protein: CASSATGDVLMVDEQYF.

The chain employs TRBV7-8 and TRBJ2-7; D may be TRBD1 (5 bases). The V and J ends lost 2 bases and 1 base respectively, with 9 bases between them. From germline, CDR1 is SGHVS and CDR2 FQNEAQ. The CDR3 extends over 14 amino acids. The CDR3 sequence: CASSLRTLSYEQYF. The CDR3 coding sequence is TGTGCCAGCAGCTTAAGGACACTTTCCTACGAGCAGTACTTC.

The chain uses TRBV15 and TRBJ1-5; D call uncertain. CDR1 and CDR2 (germline): LNHNV, YYDKDF (reference sequence). Trimming shortened V by 0 bases and J by 3 bases, and 9 bases separated the two germline ends. This CDR3 has 15 residues. DNA of the CDR3: TGTGCCACCAGCAGAGACCCTAATCCCAATCAGCCCCAGCATTTT. This sequence encodes CATSRDPNPNQPQHF.

The chain uses TRBV2 and TRBJ2-1; D is possibly TRBD2 (5 bases). Germline V gene data show CDR1 as SNHLY and CDR2 as FYNNEI. CDR3 length: 13 amino acids. The V end lost 8 bases, the J end lost 2 bases, and 10 bases lay between the germline ends. CDR3 loop: CASLEAAYNEQFF. The CDR3 DNA reads as TGTGCCAGCCTGGAGGCAGCCTACAATGAGCAGTTCTTC. Drawing the rest from reference TRBV2 and TRBJ2-1, the complete variable domain is EPEVTQTPSHQVTQMGQEVILRCVPISNHLYFYWYRQILGQKVEFLVSFYNNEISEKSEIFDDQFSVERPDGSNFTLKIRSTKLEDSAMYFCASLEAAYNEQFFGPGTRLTVL.

This chain connects TRBV6-6 to TRBJ2-1; tentatively, D is TRBD2 (5 bases). V was clipped by 2 bases and J by 6 bases, with 11 bases between them. CDR1 is MNHNY and CDR2 is SVGAGI in the germline V gene (reference sequence). The CDR3 loop spans 14 amino acids. This CDR3 reads CASSYDPGSNEQFF. In nucleotides, the CDR3 is TGTGCCAGCAGTTACGACCCGGGAAGCAATGAGCAGTTCTTC.

The chain uses TRBV9 and TRBJ2-5, with 14 nucleotides matching TRBD2. Trimming removed 3 bases from V and 1 base from J; junction bases left unmatched: 2. The CDR3 is made up of 16 amino acids. Per germline, CDR1 SGDLS and CDR2 YYNGEE. CDR3 sequence: CASSAGTSGSQETQYF. DNA of the CDR3: TGTGCCAGCAGCGCCGGGACTAGCGGGAGCCAAGAGACCCAGTACTTC.

The genes are TRBV29-1 and TRBJ2-7; TRBD2 agrees at 16 bases. There are 15 residues in the CDR3. Per germline, CDR1 SQVTM and CDR2 ANQGSEA. The V segment lost 4 bases and the J segment 2 bases; nucleotides outside the gene matches: 2. CDR3 DNA sequence: TGCAGCGTTGTGGGGACTAGCGGGGGGGCCTACGAGCAGTACTTC. This gives the protein CSVVGTSGGAYEQYF.

V and J are TRBV5-1 and TRBJ2-1; TRBD2 agrees at 9 bases. CDR1 is SGHRS and CDR2 is YFSETQ in the germline V gene. The CDR3 runs to 14 residues. J was trimmed by 8 bases and V by 1 base; bases with no gene match: 4. For the CDR3, the DNA is TGCGCCAGCAGCTTGAGGGGACTAGCCCATGAGCAGTTCTTC. Translating it yields CASSLRGLAHEQFF.

The rearrangement uses TRBV28 and TRBJ1-1, with a possible D match to TRBD1 (6 bases). The germline CDR1 and CDR2 sequences are MDHEN and SYDVKM. The CDR3 spans 12 residues. With 5 bases removed from V and 6 bases from J, the gap between germline ends came to 10 bases. The CDR3 is CASSERQAEAFF. CDR3 nucleotide sequence: TGTGCCAGCAGTGAACGACAGGCTGAAGCTTTCTTT.

This clone appeared once. This chain uses TRBV11-2 with TRBJ2-5, with D unresolved. The CDR3 is 13 residues long. Trimming pared 1 base from V and 9 bases from J, leaving 12 bases between. Germline CDR1 is SGHAT and CDR2 is FQNNGV. CDR3 bases: TGTGCCAGCAGCTTAGTAAGCGATCCTTCCCAGTACTTC. Translating gives CASSLVSDPSQYF.

The chain joins TRBV7-8 to TRBJ1-5, with unresolved D. This CDR3 is 14 amino acids long. Deletions cut 0 bases from V and 4 bases from J, with 7 bases between. The germline gives CDR1 SGHVS, CDR2 FQNEAQ. The DNA of the CDR3 is TGTGCCAGCAGCTTAGCCCAGGATAATCAGCCCCAGCATTTT. It translates to CASSLAQDNQPQHF.

The genes are TRBV7-9 and TRBJ2-1; 9 bases fit TRBD2. Germline CDR1 reads SEHNR; CDR2 reads FQNEAQ (reference sequence). With 4 bases clipped from V and 9 bases from J, the junction kept 13 bases outside the gene matches. The CDR3 runs 16 residues. Written as DNA, the CDR3 is TGTGCCAGCAGCTACCGACTAGCGGCCCTTCGGAGTGAGCAGTTCTTC. As protein: CASSYRLAALRSEQFF.

V is TRBV6-1 and J is TRBJ1-1; D gene ambiguous. Trimming cost V 0 bases and J 11 bases, with 16 bases left between them. Germline-derived CDR1 and CDR2 are MNHNS and SASEGT. The CDR3 runs to 14 residues. CDR3 region: CASSEASSAGRAFF. The CDR3 DNA is TGTGCCAGCAGTGAAGCATCGTCCGCAGGCAGGGCTTTCTTT.

The V and J genes are TRBV2 and TRBJ2-5; TRBD1 matches at 7 bases. Germline V gene data show CDR1 as SNHLY and CDR2 as FYNNEI. The CDR3 has 16 amino acids. Trimming removed 7 bases from V and 1 base from J; junction bases left unmatched: 12. CDR3 in DNA: TGTGCCAGCAAATTATTGTGGGGACAGCCCCAAGAGACCCAGTACTTC. Translated: CASKLLWGQPQETQYF.

The J gene is TRBJ2-5, the V gene TRBV9, with TRBD1 as a possible D gene (7 bases). CDR1 and CDR2 (germline): SGDLS, YYNGEE. The CDR3 has 14 amino acids. V was pared by 7 bases and J by 5 bases, with 18 bases between. The CDR3 DNA sequence: TGTGCCAGCGGAAAACAGGGGACTTTTGAGACCCAGTACTTC. The encoded protein is CASGKQGTFETQYF.

The chain links TRBV7-2 to TRBJ1-4; D is possibly TRBD1 (6 bases). V dropped 7 bases and J dropped 7 bases, with 13 bases sitting between them. CDR1 and CDR2 (germline): SGHTA, FQGNSA. The CDR3 loop spans 13 amino acids. The CDR3 loop is CASTRGEGEKLFF. Written as DNA, the CDR3 is TGTGCCAGCACCAGGGGAGAGGGTGAAAAACTGTTTTTT. Filled out from reference TRBV7-2 and TRBJ1-4, the complete variable domain reads GAGVSQSPSNKVTEKGKDVELRCDPISGHTALYWYRQSLGQGLEFLIYFQGNSAPDKSGLPSDRFSAERTGGSVSTLTIQRTQQEDSAVYLCASTRGEGEKLFFGSGTQLSVL.

CDR3 coding DNA: TGTGCCAGCAGTGGGGGGGATCAGCCCCAGCATTTT. It codes for CASSGGDQPQHF. V and J are TRBV6-1 and TRBJ1-5, with D tentatively TRBD1 (5 bases). CDR3 size: 12 residues. The ends were cut back, 4 bases at V and 5 bases at J, with 6 bases in the middle. Germline assignment: CDR1 MNHNS and CDR2 SASEGT.